Listed below are T cell receptor beta chains from one sample, sequenced in a study of CD8 T cells in Susac syndrome. MiXCR was run by TCRdb on the immunoSEQ multiplex PCR reads, yielding one entry per CDR3 protein. This table holds around 130,000 distinct CDR3 sequences, roughly 96% found once. The source material was CD4+ T cells from PBMCs. These receptors all come from a human donor in good health. CDR3s include the opening cysteine and the closing phenylalanine or tryptophan.

V gene: TRBV29-1; CDR3 protein: CSVLQGNLAAFF
V gene: TRBV7-2; CDR3 protein: CASSLDGTTSTDTQYF
V gene: TRBV12-3/TRBV12-4; CDR3 protein: CASSWTGNIGNEQFF
V gene: TRBV29-1; CDR3 protein: CSVEGGADEAFF
V gene: TRBV5-1; CDR3 protein: CASSRTSGVYEQYF
V gene: TRBV25-1; CDR3 protein: CASSEYQIQETQYF
V gene: TRBV3-1; CDR3 protein: CASSQGTPGVADNEQFF
V gene: TRBV11-2; CDR3 protein: CASRIGSGSVNEQFF
V gene: TRBV20-1; CDR3 protein: CSGDRGHHEQFF
V gene: TRBV4-1; CDR3 protein: CASSQGGAKPWDGYTF
V gene: TRBV2; CDR3 protein: CASSELNIQYF
V gene: TRBV7-2; CDR3 protein: CASSPPGRTKETQYF
V gene: TRBV7-9; CDR3 protein: CASSLAGTVRNEKLFF
V gene: TRBV21-1; CDR3 protein: CASSIANPLGALGLASPPEQFF
V gene: TRBV30; CDR3 protein: CAWDRPGNTIYF
V gene: TRBV2; CDR3 protein: CASSNWEGMYGGYTF
V gene: TRBV12-3/TRBV12-4; CDR3 protein: CASTGKPSTDTQYF
V gene: TRBV3-1; CDR3 protein: CASSPLAGGNTDTQYF
V gene: TRBV7-9; CDR3 protein: CASSDGQTYGYTF
V gene: TRBV10-3; CDR3 protein: CAISESSHFSGANVLTF
V gene: TRBV28; CDR3 protein: CASSFGMRETQYF
V gene: TRBV18; CDR3 protein: CASSPPGRIFSGANVLTF
V gene: TRBV28; CDR3 protein: CASSLTAGYTF
V gene: TRBV6-2/TRBV6-3; CDR3 protein: CASTYLGEKLFF
V gene: TRBV28; CDR3 protein: CASSLRQGGRDEQYF
V gene: TRBV7-9; CDR3 protein: CASSFSGRGDNEQFF
V gene: TRBV18; CDR3 protein: CASSPGSGNTEAFF
V gene: TRBV23-1; CDR3 protein: CASNNPLSSYEQYF